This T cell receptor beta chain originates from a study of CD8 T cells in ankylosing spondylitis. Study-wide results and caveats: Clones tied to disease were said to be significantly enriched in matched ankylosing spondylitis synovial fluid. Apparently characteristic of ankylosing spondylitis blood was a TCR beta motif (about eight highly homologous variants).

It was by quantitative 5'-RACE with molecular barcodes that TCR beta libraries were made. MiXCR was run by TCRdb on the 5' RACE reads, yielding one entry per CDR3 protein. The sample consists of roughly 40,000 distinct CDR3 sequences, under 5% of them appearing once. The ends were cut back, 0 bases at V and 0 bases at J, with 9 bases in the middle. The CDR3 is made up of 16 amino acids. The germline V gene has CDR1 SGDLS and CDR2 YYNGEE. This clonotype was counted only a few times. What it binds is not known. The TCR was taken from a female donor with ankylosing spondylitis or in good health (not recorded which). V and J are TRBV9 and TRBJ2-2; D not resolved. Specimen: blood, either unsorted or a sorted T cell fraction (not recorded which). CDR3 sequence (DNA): TGTGCCAGCAGCGTAGTTCCCAGCTCGAACACCGGGGAGCTGTTTTTT. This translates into CASSVVPSSNTGELFF.